The clone carrying this TCR beta chain was found a few times. Its cognate antigen is unknown. Unique molecular identifiers were incorporated when the TCRbeta library was constructed. TCRdb itself ran the PCR reads through MiXCR, one entry per CDR3 protein. This table holds 300,000 to 400,000 distinct CDR3 sequences, around 25% found once. This record comes from a study of T-cell reconstitution after alpha-beta-depleted transplantation in children. Study-level findings and limits: There were some patients whose high TCRbeta diversity at day 60 came from surviving recipient T cells and thymic progenitors. Hyperexpanded clones declined; after one year, newly produced T cells mostly supplied diversity. About two months after transplant, alpha-beta T cells reportedly came from several hundred expanded graft clones.

Germline CDR1 reads MGHDK; CDR2 reads SYGVNS. The CDR3 length is 13 residues. The germline V and J ends were trimmed by 10 bases and 4 bases, with 16 bases remaining between them. The chain employs TRBV25-1 and TRBJ1-1; D uncertain. Sequenced here: PBMCs, mostly from graft donor cells, sampled 180 days after TCRalphabeta/CD19-depleted stem cell transplant. The receptor's source is a male patient under 18 who had a stem cell transplant for acute lymphoblastic leukemia, so the T cells may come from the graft donor. The CDR3 nucleotides are TGTGCCACCGCCGACCCAAGTGGCACTGAAGCTTTCTTT. It yields the protein CATADPSGTEAFF.